This T cell receptor (beta chain) is drawn from a study of human T cells and chemical hapten exposure. The V and J ends lost 2 bases and 4 bases, in that order; junction bases with no gene match: 7. The CDR3 extends over 16 amino acids. Germline V gene lookup returns CDR1 ENHRY and CDR2 SYGVKD. A single record per CDR3 protein comes from TCRdb applying MiXCR to the RACE reads. This table holds some 330,000 distinct CDR3 sequences, approximately 5% found once. Time point defined: pre-sensitization, week 0. Treatment described: therapeutic diphenylcyclopropenone sensitization with weekly scalp DPC. The rearrangement uses TRBV10-3 and TRBJ1-4, with 7 positions matching TRBD1. The source material was whole blood, sampled in connection with sensitization to the hapten diphenylcyclopropenone (DPC). The receptor was derived from a woman under 30 with alopecia areata. Some clones in this sample may be carry-over from other donors' samples. The CDR3 region has the DNA TGTGCCATCAGTGAGGAAGGGGGCGGAATTAATGAAAAACTGTTTTTT. Amino acid sequence: CAISEEGGGINEKLFF.